This TCR beta chain is drawn from a study of a mutant IDH1 vaccine in newly diagnosed glioma. Background on the study: The treated group averaged about 41 years old and was around 62% male, about 38% female. Overall study findings and caveats: There seemed to be no relation between pseudoprogression and changes in top peripheral T cell clonotypes.

To note about this clone: As yet, its antigen is unknown.

The CDR3 is 15 amino acids. V dropped 6 bases and J dropped 5; count of bases not matched to a gene: 3. Per germline, CDR1 SEHNR and CDR2 FQNEAQ (reference sequence). Time point meaning: week 23, last vaccination. One vaccine dose held 300 ug of mutant IDH1 20-mer peptide and came with topical imiquimod. Method: immunoSEQ multiplex PCR; TCRdb's copy keeps in-frame clones and lacks some. The repertoire has 20,000 to 25,000 clones, around 82% of them found once; the top ten carry about 13%. Sequencing was performed on PBMCs, taken from a glioma patient whose treatment included an IDH1 peptide vaccine. This rearrangement joins TRBV7-9 to TRBJ2-2; 13 bases fit TRBD2. The sequence was collected from a man in his thirties or forties with glioma. As DNA, the CDR3 is TGTGCCAGCAGGCCGGGACTAGCGGGAACCGGGGAGCTGTTTTTT. This codes for CASRPGLAGTGELFF.